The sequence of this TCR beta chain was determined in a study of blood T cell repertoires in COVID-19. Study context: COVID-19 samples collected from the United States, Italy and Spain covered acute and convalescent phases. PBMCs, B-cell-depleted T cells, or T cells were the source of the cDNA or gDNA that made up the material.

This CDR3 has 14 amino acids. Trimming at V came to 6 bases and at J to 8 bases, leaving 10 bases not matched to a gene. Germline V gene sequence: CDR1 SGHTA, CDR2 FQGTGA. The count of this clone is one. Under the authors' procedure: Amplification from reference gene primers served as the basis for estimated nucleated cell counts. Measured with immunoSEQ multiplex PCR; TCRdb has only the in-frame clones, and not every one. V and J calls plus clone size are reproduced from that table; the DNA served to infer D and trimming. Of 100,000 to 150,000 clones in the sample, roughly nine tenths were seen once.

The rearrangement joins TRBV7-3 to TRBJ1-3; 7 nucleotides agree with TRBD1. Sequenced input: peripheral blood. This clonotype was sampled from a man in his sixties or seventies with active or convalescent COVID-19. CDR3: CASSSTGDLDTIYF. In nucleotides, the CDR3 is TGTGCCAGCAGTTCAACAGGGGACCTGGACACCATATATTTT.